Following are 10 T cell receptor beta chains from one sample sequenced in a study of beta chain features in type 1 diabetes. Expressed TCRB transcripts were sequenced because the isolated RNA had all been reverse transcribed beforehand. The repertoire was sequenced with immunoSEQ multiplex PCR; TCRdb's copy has only in-frame clones and lacks some. The data contain over 500,000 clones, around 15% of them singletons. Sequencing was performed on naive CD4+ T cells from blood. Receptor source: a young man in good health.

This clone was recorded a few times. The chain recombines TRBV7-2 with TRBJ2-7; 9 nucleotides match TRBD1. This CDR3 has 15 amino acids. After removal of 6 bases from V and 6 bases from J, the junction contained 12 bases not matched to a gene. In germline, CDR1 is SGHTA, CDR2 FQGNSA. CDR3 sequence (DNA): TGTGCCAGCAGATCGACCGGGACAGGGAAGGGCGAGCAGTACTTC. Its protein product is CASRSTGTGKGEQYF.

The rearrangement links TRBV5-4 to TRBJ1-2; no clear D. Trimming cost V 2 bases and J 2 bases, with 7 bases left between them. The CDR3 loop spans 13 amino acids. Germline CDR1 is SGHNT and CDR2 is YYREEE (reference sequence). The CDR3 here is CASSFGQNYGYTF. Here the CDR3 DNA reads TGTGCCAGCAGCTTCGGCCAGAACTATGGCTACACCTTC.

In this sample, this clone turned up once. V usage is TRBV4-3 and J usage is TRBJ1-6; the D is unclear. The CDR3 length is 15 residues. Germline CDR1 reads LGHNA; CDR2 reads YSLEER. V was trimmed by 5 bases and J by 2 bases, leaving 10 bases between them. The CDR3 region is CASSEDGPYNSPLHF. For the CDR3, the DNA is TGCGCCAGCAGCGAGGATGGGCCCTATAATTCACCCCTCCACTTT.

The rearrangement joins TRBV19 to TRBJ1-2; 7 positions match TRBD1. The CDR3 consists of 14 residues. The V segment lost 9 bases and the J segment 5 bases; nucleotides outside the gene matches: 12. Germline V gene sequence: CDR1 LNHDA, CDR2 SQIVND (reference sequence). The CDR3 protein is CASRRAGGNYGYTF. The CDR3 bases are TGTGCCAGCCGAAGAGCAGGGGGGAATTATGGCTACACCTTC.

The gene calls are TRBV6-6 and TRBJ2-1; 12 bases fit TRBD2. The germline V gene encodes CDR1 MNHNY and CDR2 SVGAGI (reference sequence). The CDR3 consists of 15 residues. V shed 5 bases, J shed 7 bases, and the junction held 6 bases outside the gene matches. CDR3 coding DNA: TGTGCCAGCAGTCCTAGCGGGGGGGGCGGGAATGAGCAGTTCTTC. Its protein product is CASSPSGGGGNEQFF.

The CDR3 loop reads CASSISGLAGGSTDTQYF. The CDR3, as DNA: TGTGCCAGTAGTATAAGCGGACTAGCGGGAGGAAGCACAGATACGCAGTATTTT. The genes are TRBV19 and TRBJ2-3; 14 positions agree with TRBD2. Looked up from germline, CDR1 is LNHDA and CDR2 is SQIVND (reference sequence). The CDR3 length is 18 residues. The trim removed 2 bases at V and 0 bases at J, leaving 4 bases unmatched.

DNA of the CDR3: TGCGCCAGCAGTTCGACAGGGAAGCAGTTCTTC. Its protein product is CASSSTGKQFF. The chain has TRBV5-1 and TRBJ2-1; 7 bases align to TRBD1. Germline CDR1 and CDR2: SGHRS and YFSETQ. The CDR3 consists of 11 residues. J lost 11 bases, V lost 5 bases, and 4 bases had no gene match.

This clone was seen a few times. The chain carries TRBV19 and TRBJ2-3; no reliable D call. Germline CDR1 LNHDA, CDR2 SQIVND (reference sequence). The CDR3 loop spans 13 amino acids. V lost 6 bases to trimming and J lost 1 base, with 8 bases between them. The CDR3 region is CASRRIGTDTQYF. DNA for the CDR3: TGTGCCAGTAGGCGGATAGGCACAGATACGCAGTATTTT.

The chain couples TRBV6-5 to TRBJ2-3; no clear D gene. This CDR3 has 13 amino acids. The V end was cut by 7 bases, the J end by 1 base, with 9 bases between. Per germline, CDR1 MNHEY and CDR2 SVGAGI. In DNA, the CDR3 is TGTGCCAGCATCACTCCGGGCACAGATACGCAGTATTTT. Encoded protein: CASITPGTDTQYF.

The V gene is TRBV29-1, the J gene TRBJ1-2, with D unresolved. V was cut by 4 bases and J by 6 bases, with 9 bases left in between. Germline V lookup: CDR1 SQVTM, CDR2 ANQGSEA. The CDR3 has 11 residues. Here the CDR3 reads CSVARKDGYTF. Written as DNA, the CDR3 is TGCAGCGTTGCCAGGAAGGATGGCTACACCTTC. Full variable domain (rest looked up from reference TRBV29-1 and TRBJ1-2): SAVISQKPSRDICQRGTSLTIQCQVDSQVTMMFWYRQQPGQSLTLIATANQGSEATYESGFVIDKFPISRPNLTFSTLTVSNMSPEDSSIYLCSVARKDGYTFGSGTRLTVV.